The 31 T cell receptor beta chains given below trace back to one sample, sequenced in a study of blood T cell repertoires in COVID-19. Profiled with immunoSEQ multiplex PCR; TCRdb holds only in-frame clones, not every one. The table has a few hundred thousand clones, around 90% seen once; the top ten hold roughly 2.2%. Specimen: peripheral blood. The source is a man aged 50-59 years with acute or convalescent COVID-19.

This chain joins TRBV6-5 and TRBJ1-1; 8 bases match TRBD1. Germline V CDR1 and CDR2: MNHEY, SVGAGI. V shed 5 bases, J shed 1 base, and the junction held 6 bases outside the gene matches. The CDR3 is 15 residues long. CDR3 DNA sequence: TGTGCCAGCAGTAGAGCCGGGACAGGGAACACTGAAGCTTTCTTT. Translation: CASSRAGTGNTEAFF.

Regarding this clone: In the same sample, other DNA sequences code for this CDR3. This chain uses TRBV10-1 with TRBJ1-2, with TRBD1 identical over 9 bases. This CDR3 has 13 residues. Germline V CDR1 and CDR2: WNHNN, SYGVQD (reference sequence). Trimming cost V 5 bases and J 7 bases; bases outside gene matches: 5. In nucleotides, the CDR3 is TGCGCCAGCAGTTCGGGACAGGGCGGTGGCTACACCTTC. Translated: CASSSGQGGGYTF.

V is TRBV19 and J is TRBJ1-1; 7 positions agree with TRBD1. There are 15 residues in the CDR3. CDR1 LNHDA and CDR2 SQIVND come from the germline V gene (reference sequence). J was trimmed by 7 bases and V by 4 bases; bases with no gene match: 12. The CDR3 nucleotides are TGTGCCAGTAGTACCCCCGGTGACAGGGAGAGTGAAGCTTTCTTT. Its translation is CASSTPGDRESEAFF.

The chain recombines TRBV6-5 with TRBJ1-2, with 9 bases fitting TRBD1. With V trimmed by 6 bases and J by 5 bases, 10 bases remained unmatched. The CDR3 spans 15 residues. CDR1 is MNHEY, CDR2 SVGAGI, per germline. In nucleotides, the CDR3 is TGTGCCAGCAGGGATAATATAGGGACAGGGTATGGCTACACCTTC. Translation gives CASRDNIGTGYGYTF.

The CDR3 DNA reads as TGTGCCAGCAGCGTAGCTAACGGGGGAGGGGAGACCCAGTACTTC. This encodes CASSVANGGGETQYF. The chain has TRBV9 and TRBJ2-5; TRBD2 agrees at 7 bases. This CDR3 spans 15 amino acids. Germline V gene lookup returns CDR1 SGDLS and CDR2 YYNGEE. With V trimmed by 0 bases and J by 5 bases, 7 bases remained unmatched.

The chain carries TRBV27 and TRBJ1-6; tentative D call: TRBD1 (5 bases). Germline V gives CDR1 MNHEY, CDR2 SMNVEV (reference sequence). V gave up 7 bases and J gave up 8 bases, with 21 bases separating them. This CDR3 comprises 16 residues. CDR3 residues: CASTPSGQGYDSPLHF. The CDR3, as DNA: TGTGCCAGCACCCCAAGCGGGCAGGGATATGATTCACCCCTCCACTTT.

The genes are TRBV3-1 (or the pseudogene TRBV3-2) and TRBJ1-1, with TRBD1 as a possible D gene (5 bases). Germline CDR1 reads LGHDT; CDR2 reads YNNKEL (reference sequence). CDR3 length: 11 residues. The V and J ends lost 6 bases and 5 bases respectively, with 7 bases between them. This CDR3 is CASRGPTEAFF. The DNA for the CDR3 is TGTGCCAGCAGGGGGCCGACTGAAGCTTTCTTT.

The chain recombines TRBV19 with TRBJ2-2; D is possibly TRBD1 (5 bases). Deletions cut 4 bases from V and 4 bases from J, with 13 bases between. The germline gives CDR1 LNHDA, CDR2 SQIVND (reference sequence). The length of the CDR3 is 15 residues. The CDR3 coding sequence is TGTGCCAGTAGTAGAAGGCAGGGAAGCACCGGGGAGCTGTTTTTT. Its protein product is CASSRRQGSTGELFF.

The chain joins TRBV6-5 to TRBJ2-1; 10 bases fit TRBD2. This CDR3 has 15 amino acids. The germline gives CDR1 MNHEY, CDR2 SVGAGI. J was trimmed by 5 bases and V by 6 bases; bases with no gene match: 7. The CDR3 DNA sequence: TGTGCCAGCAGGGGAGGACTAGCGGCACACAATGAGCAGTTCTTC. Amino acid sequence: CASRGGLAAHNEQFF.

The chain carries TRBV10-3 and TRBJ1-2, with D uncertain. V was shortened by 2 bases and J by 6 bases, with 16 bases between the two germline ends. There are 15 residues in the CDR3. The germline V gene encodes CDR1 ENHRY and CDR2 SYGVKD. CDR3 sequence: CAISEMEARWDGYTF. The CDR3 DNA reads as TGTGCCATCAGTGAGATGGAGGCCCGATGGGATGGCTACACCTTC.

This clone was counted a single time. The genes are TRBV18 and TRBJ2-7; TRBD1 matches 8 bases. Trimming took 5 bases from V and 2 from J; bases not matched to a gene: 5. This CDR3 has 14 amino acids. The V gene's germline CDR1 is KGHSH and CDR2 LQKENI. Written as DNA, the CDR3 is TGTGCCAGCTCAAGGAGACAGGGGCCCTACGAGCAGTACTTC. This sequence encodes CASSRRQGPYEQYF.

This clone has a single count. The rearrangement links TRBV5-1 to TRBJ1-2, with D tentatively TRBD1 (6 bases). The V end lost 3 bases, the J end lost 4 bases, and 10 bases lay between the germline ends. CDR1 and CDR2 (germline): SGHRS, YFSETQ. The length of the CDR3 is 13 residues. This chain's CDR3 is CASSSGVFYGYTF. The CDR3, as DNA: TGCGCCAGCAGCTCAGGGGTCTTCTATGGCTACACCTTC.

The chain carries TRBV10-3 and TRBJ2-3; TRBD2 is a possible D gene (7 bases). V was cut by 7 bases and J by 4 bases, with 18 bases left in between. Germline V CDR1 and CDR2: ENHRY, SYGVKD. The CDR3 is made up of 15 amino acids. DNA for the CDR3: TGTGCCATCACCTCACAGGGAGCGGGGCCAGATACGCAGTATTTT. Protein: CAITSQGAGPDTQYF.

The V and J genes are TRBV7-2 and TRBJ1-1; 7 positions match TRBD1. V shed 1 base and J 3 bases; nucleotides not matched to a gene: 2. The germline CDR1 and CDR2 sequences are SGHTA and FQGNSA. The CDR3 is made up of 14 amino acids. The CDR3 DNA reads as TGTGCCAGCAGCTTAGTGGGGACAGACACTGAAGCTTTCTTT. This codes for CASSLVGTDTEAFF. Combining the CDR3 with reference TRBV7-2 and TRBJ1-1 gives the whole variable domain GAGVSQSPSNKVTEKGKDVELRCDPISGHTALYWYRQSLGQGLEFLIYFQGNSAPDKSGLPSDRFSAERTGGSVSTLTIQRTQQEDSAVYLCASSLVGTDTEAFFGQGTRLTVV.

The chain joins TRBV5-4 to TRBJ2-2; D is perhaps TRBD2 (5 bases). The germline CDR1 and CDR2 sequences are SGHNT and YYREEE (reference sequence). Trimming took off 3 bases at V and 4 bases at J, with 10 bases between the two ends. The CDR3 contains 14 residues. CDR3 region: CASSSTRVTGELFF. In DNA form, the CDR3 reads TGTGCCAGCAGCTCCACGCGGGTCACCGGGGAGCTGTTTTTT.

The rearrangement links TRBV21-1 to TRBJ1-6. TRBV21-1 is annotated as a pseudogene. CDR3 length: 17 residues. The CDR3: CASTSVGRWSYNSPLHF. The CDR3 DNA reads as TGTGCCAGCACCTCGGTGGGGAGATGGTCCTATAATTCACCCCTCCACTTT.

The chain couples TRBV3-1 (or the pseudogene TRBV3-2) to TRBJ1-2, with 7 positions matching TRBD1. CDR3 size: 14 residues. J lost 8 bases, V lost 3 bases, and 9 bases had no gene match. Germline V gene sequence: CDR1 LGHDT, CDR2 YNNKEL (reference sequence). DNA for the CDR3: TGTGCCAGCAGCCACTCCGGGACAGATGGCGGCTACACCTTC. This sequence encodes CASSHSGTDGGYTF.

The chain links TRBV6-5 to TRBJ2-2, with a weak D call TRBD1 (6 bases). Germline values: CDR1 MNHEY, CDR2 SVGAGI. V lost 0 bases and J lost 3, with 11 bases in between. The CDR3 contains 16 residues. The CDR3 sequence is CASSYSVTGYTGELFF. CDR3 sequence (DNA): TGTGCCAGCAGTTACTCGGTCACAGGGTACACCGGGGAGCTGTTTTTT.

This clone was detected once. Here the CDR3 DNA reads TGTGCCAGCCGGGCCGGGAGCTCCTGGGATACGCAGTATTTT. Its translation is CASRAGSSWDTQYF. The V gene is TRBV2, the J gene TRBJ2-3; a weak D match, TRBD2 (6 bases). The CDR3 consists of 14 residues. Germline V gene sequence: CDR1 SNHLY, CDR2 FYNNEI. V lost 8 bases and J 6 bases, leaving 18 bases between the germline ends.

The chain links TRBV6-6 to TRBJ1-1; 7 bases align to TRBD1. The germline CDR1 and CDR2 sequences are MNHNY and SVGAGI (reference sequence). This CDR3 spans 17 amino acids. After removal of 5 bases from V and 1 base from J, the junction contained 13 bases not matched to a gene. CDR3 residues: CASSHLGQEAPNTEAFF. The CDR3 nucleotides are TGTGCCAGCAGTCATCTTGGACAGGAGGCACCGAACACTGAAGCTTTCTTT.

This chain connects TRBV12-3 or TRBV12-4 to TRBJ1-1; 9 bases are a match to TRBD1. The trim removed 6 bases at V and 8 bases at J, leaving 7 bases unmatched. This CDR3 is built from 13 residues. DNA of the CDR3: TGTGCCAGCAGCCCTACGACAGGGGGGGAAGCTTTCTTT. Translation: CASSPTTGGEAFF.

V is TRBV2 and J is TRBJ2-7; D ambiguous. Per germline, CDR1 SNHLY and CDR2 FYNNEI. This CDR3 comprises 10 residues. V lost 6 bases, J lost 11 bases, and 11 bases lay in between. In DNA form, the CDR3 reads TGTGCCAGCAGCCCGCTAAGAGAGTACTTC. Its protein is CASSPLREYF.

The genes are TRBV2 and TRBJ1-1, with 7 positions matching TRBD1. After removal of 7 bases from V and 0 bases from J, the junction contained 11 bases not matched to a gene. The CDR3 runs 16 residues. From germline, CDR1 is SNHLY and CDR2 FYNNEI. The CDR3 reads CASKKGAGDLNTEAFF. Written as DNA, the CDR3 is TGTGCCAGCAAGAAGGGGGCAGGGGACCTGAACACTGAAGCTTTCTTT. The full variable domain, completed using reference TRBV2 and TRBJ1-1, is EPEVTQTPSHQVTQMGQEVILRCVPISNHLYFYWYRQILGQKVEFLVSFYNNEISEKSEIFDDQFSVERPDGSNFTLKIRSTKLEDSAMYFCASKKGAGDLNTEAFFGQGTRLTVV.

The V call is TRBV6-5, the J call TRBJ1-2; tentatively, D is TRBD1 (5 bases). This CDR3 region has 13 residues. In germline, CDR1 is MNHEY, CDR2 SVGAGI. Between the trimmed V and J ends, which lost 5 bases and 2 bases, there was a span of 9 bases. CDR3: CASSMTANYGYTF. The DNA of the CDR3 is TGTGCCAGCAGTATGACAGCAAACTATGGCTACACCTTC.

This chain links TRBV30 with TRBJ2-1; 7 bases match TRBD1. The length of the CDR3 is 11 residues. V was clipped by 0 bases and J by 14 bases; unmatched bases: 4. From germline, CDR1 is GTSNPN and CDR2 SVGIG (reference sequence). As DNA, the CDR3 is TGTGCCTGGAGTGTGGGGACAGTAAAGTTCTTC. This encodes CAWSVGTVKFF.

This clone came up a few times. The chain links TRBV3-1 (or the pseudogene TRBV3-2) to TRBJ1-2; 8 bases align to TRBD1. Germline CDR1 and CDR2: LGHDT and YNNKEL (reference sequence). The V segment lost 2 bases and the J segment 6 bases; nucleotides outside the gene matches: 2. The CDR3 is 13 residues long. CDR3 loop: CASSQLQGDGYTF. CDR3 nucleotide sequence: TGTGCCAGCAGCCAACTACAGGGGGATGGCTACACCTTC.

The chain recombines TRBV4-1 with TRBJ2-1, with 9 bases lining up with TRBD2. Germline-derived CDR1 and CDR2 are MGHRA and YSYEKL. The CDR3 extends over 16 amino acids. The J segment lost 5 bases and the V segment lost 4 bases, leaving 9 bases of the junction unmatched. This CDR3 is CASSLRERGADNEQFF. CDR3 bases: TGCGCCAGCAGCCTGAGAGAGCGGGGGGCCGACAATGAGCAGTTCTTC.

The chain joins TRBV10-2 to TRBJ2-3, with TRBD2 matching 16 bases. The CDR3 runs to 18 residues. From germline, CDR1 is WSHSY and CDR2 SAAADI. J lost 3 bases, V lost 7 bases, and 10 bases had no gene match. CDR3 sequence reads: CASNFGTSGGAGTDTQYF. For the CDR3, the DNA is TGCGCCAGCAATTTCGGGACTAGCGGGGGGGCCGGTACAGATACGCAGTATTTT.

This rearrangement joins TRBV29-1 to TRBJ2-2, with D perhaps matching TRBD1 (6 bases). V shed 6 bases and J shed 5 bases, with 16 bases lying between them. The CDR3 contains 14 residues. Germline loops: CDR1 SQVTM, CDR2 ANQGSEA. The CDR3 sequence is CSVQGSRVTGELFF. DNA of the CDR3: TGCAGCGTCCAGGGGTCTCGGGTTACCGGGGAGCTGTTTTTT.

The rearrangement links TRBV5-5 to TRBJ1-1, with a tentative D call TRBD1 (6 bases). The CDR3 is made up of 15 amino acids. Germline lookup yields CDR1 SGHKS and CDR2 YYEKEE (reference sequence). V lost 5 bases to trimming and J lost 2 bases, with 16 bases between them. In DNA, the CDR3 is TGTGCCAGCAGTATTACAGGGAGGGGAAACACTGAAGCTTTCTTT. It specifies CASSITGRGNTEAFF.

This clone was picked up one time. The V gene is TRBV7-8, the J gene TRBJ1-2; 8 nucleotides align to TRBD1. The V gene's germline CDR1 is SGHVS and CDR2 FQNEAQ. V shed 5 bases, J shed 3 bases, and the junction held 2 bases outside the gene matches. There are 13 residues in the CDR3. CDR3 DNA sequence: TGTGCCAGCAGCCTGGACAGGGACTATGGCTACACCTTC. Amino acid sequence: CASSLDRDYGYTF.